A selection of T cell receptor beta chains follows, all from one sample in a study of cytomegalovirus exposure and HLA in healthy donors. Clones were read by immunoSEQ multiplex PCR, and TCRdb kept only the in-frame ones, dropping some. The table lists hundreds of thousands of clones, 82% of them singletons, with about 6% in the top ten. Specimen: PBMCs. The receptors were sampled from a man between 40 and 49 years old in good health and CMV-seropositive. Each CDR3 is given with its conserved first and last residue. The D gene is left open where the match is weak. Some rows mark clone size as missing; the rest say once, few, many or name a class of expanded clone.

J gene,clone size,D gene,V gene,CDR3 DNA,CDR3 protein
TRBJ1-1,.,TRBD1,TRBV18,TGTGCCAGCTCACCACGGACAGGGGACACTGAAGCTTTCTTT,CASSPRTGDTEAFF
TRBJ1-4,.,.,TRBV29-1,TGCAGCGTTGAAGATCTACAGGGCGGGGAAAAACTGTTTTTT,CSVEDLQGGEKLFF
TRBJ2-5,.,TRBD2,TRBV15,TGTGCCACCAGCCCGCTGGGGACTAGCGGGAGGGCCGCTTTCCGGGAGACCCAGTACTTC,CATSPLGTSGRAAFRETQYF
TRBJ2-2,once,TRBD2,TRBV19,TGTGCCAGTAGTGTAGCGGGTCTAACCGGGGAGCTGTTTTTT,CASSVAGLTGELFF
TRBJ1-1,.,.,TRBV29-1,TGCAGCGTTGATTATGCGGTGGAAACTGAAGCTTTCTTT,CSVDYAVETEAFF
TRBJ2-3,.,.,TRBV5-6,TGTGCCAGCAGCTTGGTAACAGATACGCAGTATTTT,CASSLVTDTQYF
TRBJ2-2,.,.,TRBV7-8,TGTGCCAGCAGTCGAGATACAGAGAACACCGGGGAGCTGTTTTTT,CASSRDTENTGELFF
TRBJ1-5,.,.,TRBV15,TGTGCCACCAGCAGAGAGGCAGGGAGGAGCAATCAGCCCCAGCATTTT,CATSREAGRSNQPQHF
TRBJ2-3,few,.,TRBV9,TGTGCCAGCAGCGTAGATGGGGACTTGGTGGATACGCAGTATTTT,CASSVDGDLVDTQYF
TRBJ2-1,.,TRBD2,TRBV7-2,TGTGCCAGCAGCATTAGCGGGAGGGCCTACAATGAGCAGTTCTTC,CASSISGRAYNEQFF
TRBJ1-1,.,TRBD1,TRBV6-6,TGTGCCAGCAGTTTGGACAGGGTGGACACTGAAGCTTTCTTT,CASSLDRVDTEAFF
TRBJ2-3,.,TRBD2,TRBV25-1,TGTGCCAGCAGTCGGGCTAGCGGGGGGTATAGGGATACGCAGTATTTT,CASSRASGGYRDTQYF
TRBJ1-1,.,TRBD1,TRBV27,TGTGCCAGCAAGTCGTGGGCAGGACAGGGGACTGAAGCTTTCTTT,CASKSWAGQGTEAFF
TRBJ1-3,.,.,TRBV19,TGTGCCAGTAGGATACAGGGCTCTGGAAACACCATATATTTT,CASRIQGSGNTIYF
TRBJ1-5,few,.,TRBV18,TGTGCCAGCTCACCAGAGGGACCAGGGACAAATCAGCCCCAGCATTTT,CASSPEGPGTNQPQHF
TRBJ2-3,.,.,TRBV9,TGTGCCAGCAGCGTCGAAGGACACCCTAGCACAGATACGCAGTATTTT,CASSVEGHPSTDTQYF
TRBJ2-1,.,.,TRBV27,TGTGCCAGCAGCCCCGCGCGTAATGAGCAGTTCTTC,CASSPARNEQFF
TRBJ1-1,.,.,TRBV30,TGTGCCTGGACCGAATGGAGGGGGAACACTGAAGCTTTCTTT,CAWTEWRGNTEAFF
TRBJ2-2,.,TRBD2,TRBV30,TGTGACTGGAGAGTAGCGGGAGAGACCGGGGAGCTGTTTTTT,CDWRVAGETGELFF
TRBJ2-3,once,TRBD1,TRBV7-9,TGTGCCAGCAGCTTGGGACAGGGGGTAAGAGATACGCAGTATTTT,CASSLGQGVRDTQYF
TRBJ2-1,.,TRBD2,TRBV5-4,TGTGCCAGCAGCGGTGGCTCTAGCGGGAGCCCCGGGGATGAGCAGTTCTTC,CASSGGSSGSPGDEQFF
TRBJ1-1,.,TRBD1,TRBV5-1,TGCGCCAGCAGGACAGGGGAGAACACTGAAGCTTTCTTT,CASRTGENTEAFF
TRBJ1-1,.,.,TRBV5-1,TGCGCCAGCAGCTTGGATTTCAGTATCGGGTGGGGGGGCACTGAAGCTTTCTTT,CASSLDFSIGWGGTEAFF
TRBJ2-1,.,.,TRBV11-3,TGTGCCAGCGCGCTAGCTTCATACAATGAGCAGTTCTTC,CASALASYNEQFF
TRBJ1-1,.,.,TRBV6-6,TGTGCCAGCAGTTACTCGGGGGGGGACACTGAAGCTTTCTTT,CASSYSGGDTEAFF
TRBJ2-4,once,TRBD1,TRBV7-9,TGTGCCAGCAGCTCCGGGACAGAAAACATTCAGTACTTC,CASSSGTENIQYF
TRBJ2-7,.,.,TRBV27,TGTGCCAGCAGTACCGCAGGGGCCTCCTACGAGCAGTACTTC,CASSTAGASYEQYF
TRBJ2-1,.,.,TRBV5-6,TGTGCCAGCAGCGTCCTAGGGCGGGTTTACAATGAGCAGTTCTTC,CASSVLGRVYNEQFF
TRBJ2-1,.,.,TRBV5-1,TGCGCCAGCAGCGTAGGAAGGACTGACTACAATGAGCAGTTCTTC,CASSVGRTDYNEQFF
TRBJ2-1,.,.,TRBV2,TGTGCCAGCACGCCCCCAAGGGGTGAGCAGTTCTTC,CASTPPRGEQFF
TRBJ2-1,.,TRBD2,TRBV2,TGTGCCAGCAGCGCTCCGGGACTAGCGGGAGTAAGTGAGCAGTTCTTC,CASSAPGLAGVSEQFF
TRBJ1-1,.,.,TRBV9,TGTGCCAGCAGCCCATACCCGAGCAAAGCGGGAGACACTGAAGCTTTCTTT,CASSPYPSKAGDTEAFF
TRBJ2-7,.,.,TRBV29-1,TGCAGCGTTGGCACAATCTACGAGCAGTACTTC,CSVGTIYEQYF
TRBJ2-1,.,.,TRBV7-8,TGTGCCAGCAGCCCGAGGGAGTTGAATGAGCAGTTCTTC,CASSPRELNEQFF
TRBJ1-2,.,TRBD1,TRBV14,TGTGCCAGCAGACCAGGGGGAGGCTATGGCTACACCTTC,CASRPGGGYGYTF